The 26 T cell receptor beta chains in this list originate from one sample, sequenced in a study of blood T cell repertoires in COVID-19. Profiling relied on immunoSEQ multiplex PCR, and the TCRdb table lists in-frame clones only, not all of them. The sample includes fewer than 250,000 clones, around 76% of them seen just once. The sequenced sample consisted of PBMCs or T cells enriched from blood (not recorded which). The source is a woman in her forties or fifties with acute COVID-19.

This clone was seen only a few times. J is TRBJ1-3 and V is TRBV5-1; 9 bases line up with TRBD1. V dropped 2 bases and J dropped 4; count of bases not matched to a gene: 7. Looked up from germline, CDR1 is SGHRS and CDR2 is YFSETQ. There are 16 residues in the CDR3. CDR3 loop: CASSLMGQGAGNTIYF. CDR3 bases: TGCGCCAGCAGCTTAATGGGACAGGGAGCCGGAAACACCATATATTTT. Full variable domain (rest looked up from reference TRBV5-1 and TRBJ1-3): KAGVTQTPRYLIKTRGQQVTLSCSPISGHRSVSWYQQTPGQGLQFLFEYFSETQRNKGNFPGRFSGRQFSNSRSEMNVSTLELGDSALYLCASSLMGQGAGNTIYFGEGSWLTVV.

The V gene is TRBV7-6, the J gene TRBJ1-4; perhaps TRBD1 as D (6 bases). V was pared by 5 bases and J by 4 bases, with 11 bases between. The germline V gene encodes CDR1 SGHVS and CDR2 FNYEAQ. The CDR3 runs to 14 residues. CDR3 in DNA: TGTGCCAGCAGCCCTGGACAGATTAATGAAAAACTGTTTTTT. Its translation is CASSPGQINEKLFF.

The chain uses TRBV19 and TRBJ1-1; possible D gene TRBD1, 6 bases. From germline, CDR1 is LNHDA and CDR2 SQIVND (reference sequence). The CDR3 sequence is 15 residues long. V lost 8 bases and J lost 6, with 22 bases in between. The CDR3 nucleotides read TGTGCCAGTCAACCCCGGGGGGCGATTTTGGCTGAAGCTTTCTTT. Translating it yields CASQPRGAILAEAFF. Variable domain in full (rest from reference TRBV19 and TRBJ1-1): DGGITQSPKYLFRKEGQNVTLSCEQNLNHDAMYWYRQDPGQGLRLIYYSQIVNDFQKGDIAEGYSVSREKKESFPLTVTSAQKNPTAFYLCASQPRGAILAEAFFGQGTRLTVV.

The chain has TRBV7-2 and TRBJ1-3; D is undetermined. Trimming took off 3 bases at V and 4 bases at J, with 4 bases between the two ends. This CDR3 spans 12 amino acids. Per germline, CDR1 SGHTA and CDR2 FQGNSA. This chain's CDR3 is CASSFLGNTIYF. The CDR3 DNA is TGTGCCAGCAGCTTTCTGGGAAACACCATATATTTT.

The rearrangement joins TRBV9 to TRBJ1-2, with a possible D match to TRBD1 (5 bases). The germline gives CDR1 SGDLS, CDR2 YYNGEE. The V and J ends lost 2 bases and 5 bases respectively, with 16 bases between them. This CDR3 has 15 residues. This CDR3 is CASSVARGKGYGYTF. The CDR3 DNA sequence: TGTGCCAGCAGCGTGGCCCGGGGGAAGGGTTATGGCTACACCTTC. The full variable domain, its missing parts supplied by reference TRBV9 and TRBJ1-2, is DSGVTQTPKHLITATGQRVTLRCSPRSGDLSVYWYQQSLDQGLQFLIQYYNGEERAKGNILERFSAQQFPDLHSELNLSSLELGDSALYFCASSVARGKGYGYTFGSGTRLTVV.

A note on this clone: The same CDR3 arises from other DNA sequences in this sample as well. V is TRBV4-1 and J is TRBJ1-2; the D is unclear. V was shortened by 0 bases and J by 5 bases, with 10 bases between the two germline ends. This CDR3 is 14 amino acids long. Germline values: CDR1 MGHRA, CDR2 YSYEKL. The CDR3 protein is CASSQDSAVYGYTF. As DNA, the CDR3 is TGCGCCAGCAGCCAAGACTCCGCGGTTTATGGCTACACCTTC.

The chain links TRBV2 to TRBJ2-5; maybe TRBD1 (6 bases). The CDR3 consists of 14 residues. V was pared by 4 bases and J by 2 bases, with 11 bases between. The germline V gene has CDR1 SNHLY and CDR2 FYNNEI. CDR3 sequence reads: CASSGWTEQETQYF. The CDR3 coding sequence is TGTGCCAGCAGTGGATGGACAGAGCAAGAGACCCAGTACTTC. Variable domain in full (rest from reference TRBV2 and TRBJ2-5): EPEVTQTPSHQVTQMGQEVILRCVPISNHLYFYWYRQILGQKVEFLVSFYNNEISEKSEIFDDQFSVERPDGSNFTLKIRSTKLEDSAMYFCASSGWTEQETQYFGPGTRLLVL.

CDR3 amino acids: CASSRTGYNSPLHF. CDR3 sequence (DNA): TGTGCCAGCAGCAGGACGGGATATAATTCACCCCTCCACTTT. The V gene is TRBV5-5, the J gene TRBJ1-6; no definite D call. Germline V gene sequence: CDR1 SGHKS, CDR2 YYEKEE (reference sequence). V gave up 4 bases and J gave up 4 bases, with 9 bases separating them. The CDR3 length is 14 residues.

The chain couples TRBV27 to TRBJ1-2; D is uncertain. V gave up 2 bases and J gave up 4 bases, with 5 bases separating them. The CDR3 totals 12 residues. Germline lookup yields CDR1 MNHEY and CDR2 SMNVEV (reference sequence). In DNA, the CDR3 is TGTGCCAGCAGTTTACCCGGCTATGGCTACACCTTC. Translating it yields CASSLPGYGYTF.

V and J are TRBV13 and TRBJ2-7; 8 nucleotides line up with TRBD2. V shed 5 bases, J shed 3 bases, and the junction held 6 bases outside the gene matches. The CDR3 is 14 amino acids. The germline CDR1 and CDR2 sequences are PRHDT and FYEKMQ (reference sequence). Here the CDR3 reads CASSVSGAFYEQYV. DNA for the CDR3: TGTGCCAGCAGCGTTAGCGGGGCTTTCTACGAGCAGTACGTC.

The V call is TRBV18, the J call TRBJ2-1, with D uncertain. The CDR3 has 13 amino acids. CDR1 is KGHSH and CDR2 is LQKENI in the germline V gene. Trimming pared 2 bases from V and 5 bases from J, leaving 7 bases between. CDR3 DNA sequence: TGTGCCAGCTCACCAGTTCCAGACAATGAGCAGTTCTTC. It is translated as CASSPVPDNEQFF.

The chain couples TRBV25-1 to TRBJ1-1; 8 bases are a match to TRBD1. Losses at the gene ends were 8 bases for V and 8 bases for J; bases not matched to a gene: 10. In germline, CDR1 is MGHDK, CDR2 SYGVNS. CDR3 length equals 13 residues. CDR3: CASQSQGVSEAFF. CDR3 bases: TGTGCCAGCCAATCACAGGGGGTATCCGAAGCTTTCTTT.

The genes are TRBV28 and TRBJ1-1, with no clear D. V lost 5 bases, J lost 0 bases, and 16 bases lay in between. Per germline, CDR1 MDHEN and CDR2 SYDVKM. The CDR3 has 16 residues. CDR3: CASSLNPYTVNTEAFF. As DNA, the CDR3 is TGTGCCAGCAGTCTCAATCCGTACACCGTGAACACTGAAGCTTTCTTT.

The chain joins TRBV4-1 to TRBJ1-6; 12 positions agree with TRBD1. V trimming: 2 bases; J trimming: 9 bases; junction bases outside the gene matches: 5. Per germline, CDR1 MGHRA and CDR2 YSYEKL. CDR3 length equals 16 residues. The CDR3 reads CASSQSWDRGPSPLHF. The CDR3 DNA follows: TGCGCCAGCAGCCAATCGTGGGACAGGGGGCCTTCACCCCTCCACTTT.

This clone was observed once. The chain joins TRBV11-2 to TRBJ2-2; 11 bases align to TRBD1. The trim removed 5 bases at V and 6 bases at J, leaving 14 bases unmatched. The CDR3 has 18 residues. Germline V CDR1 and CDR2: SGHAT, FQNNGV. For the CDR3, the DNA is TGTGCCAGCAGCCCGTTCACCCGGGACAGGGGGTTGGCCGGGGAGCTGTTTTTT. Amino acids: CASSPFTRDRGLAGELFF.

V gene TRBV3-1 (or the pseudogene TRBV3-2) combines with J gene TRBJ2-7; a possible D gene is TRBD1 (6 bases). The CDR3 spans 15 residues. Germline V gene lookup returns CDR1 LGHDT and CDR2 YNNKEL (reference sequence). The V and J ends lost 0 bases and 3 bases respectively, with 12 bases between them. DNA of the CDR3: TGTGCCAGCAGCCAAGACCCAGGGGTAAACTACGAGCAGTACGTC. Translating gives CASSQDPGVNYEQYV.

This chain connects TRBV4-2 to TRBJ2-1; D call uncertain. V was shortened by 3 bases and J by 8 bases, with 8 bases between the two germline ends. Germline V lookup: CDR1 LGHNA, CDR2 YNFKEQ. This CDR3 is built from 12 residues. The DNA for the CDR3 is TGTGCCAGCAGCCACCTCGTCGATGAGCAGTTCTTC. This codes for CASSHLVDEQFF.

This chain links TRBV9 with TRBJ1-2; D may be TRBD1 (5 bases). This CDR3 has 14 amino acids. Trimming left V 0 bases short and J 8 bases short, with 14 bases between. The germline V gene has CDR1 SGDLS and CDR2 YYNGEE. The chain's CDR3 is CASSVVGALGGYTF. Here the CDR3 DNA reads TGTGCCAGCAGCGTAGTTGGGGCCCTCGGCGGCTACACCTTC.

The chain employs TRBV7-8 and TRBJ2-1, with 10 bases that match TRBD1. Trimming took 5 bases from V and 5 from J; bases not matched to a gene: 9. This CDR3 is 16 amino acids long. Germline V lookup: CDR1 SGHVS, CDR2 FQNEAQ. This CDR3 reads CASSPTRTGGNNEQFF. The CDR3 DNA follows: TGTGCCAGCAGCCCTACCCGGACAGGGGGAAACAATGAGCAGTTCTTC.

This clone appeared a single time. This chain links TRBV28 with TRBJ2-5; D is unresolved. Germline V gene lookup returns CDR1 MDHEN and CDR2 SYDVKM. The V gene lost 5 bases and the J gene lost 4 bases, with 11 bases spanning the gap. The CDR3 length is 13 residues. CDR3 loop: CASSPLSPETQYF. CDR3 nucleotide sequence: TGTGCCAGCAGTCCCTTATCCCCAGAGACCCAGTACTTC.

The genes are TRBV5-1 and TRBJ1-2; a possible D gene is TRBD1 (6 bases). The germline gives CDR1 SGHRS, CDR2 YFSETQ. CDR3 length equals 13 residues. The V and J ends lost 4 bases and 4 bases respectively, with 11 bases between them. CDR3 in amino acids: CASSTRQAYGYTF. In nucleotides, the CDR3 is TGCGCCAGCAGCACACGACAGGCCTATGGCTACACCTTC.

The genes are TRBV6-2 or TRBV6-3 and TRBJ1-1, with 7 positions matching TRBD1. Germline assignment: CDR1 MNHEY and CDR2 SVGEGT. V trimming: 4 bases; J trimming: 10 bases; junction bases outside the gene matches: 12. CDR3 length equals 14 residues. DNA for the CDR3: TGTGCCAGCAGTTCCTTGACAGGGCTCTTGTCAGCTTTCTTT. Its protein is CASSSLTGLLSAFF.

The CDR3 DNA follows: TGTGCCAGCAGCCATACAGGGACTGGAAACACCATATATTTT. It codes for CASSHTGTGNTIYF. V gene TRBV3-1 (or the pseudogene TRBV3-2) combines with J gene TRBJ1-3, with a tentative D call TRBD1 (6 bases). Looked up from germline, CDR1 is LGHDT and CDR2 is YNNKEL (reference sequence). This CDR3 region has 14 residues. Trimming took 3 bases from V and 2 from J, leaving 8 bases between them.

V usage is TRBV6-5 and J usage is TRBJ2-3; TRBD2 matches 7 bases. Per the germline V gene, CDR1 is MNHEY and CDR2 is SVGAGI. The CDR3 runs to 15 residues. J gave up 2 bases and V 5 bases, and 7 bases lay outside the gene matches. CDR3 loop: CASSPNGGTTDTQYF. DNA for the CDR3: TGTGCCAGCAGTCCCAACGGGGGGACCACAGATACGCAGTATTTT.

A remark on this clone: The identical CDR3 is also encoded by other nucleotide sequences in the sample. The rearrangement links TRBV5-5 to TRBJ1-1, with D uncertain. Trimming stripped 1 base from V and 0 bases from J, with 7 bases between. Germline loops: CDR1 SGHKS, CDR2 YYEKEE (reference sequence). The CDR3 loop spans 14 amino acids. CDR3 loop: CASSLWAMNTEAFF. The DNA for the CDR3 is TGTGCCAGCAGCTTGTGGGCTATGAACACTGAAGCTTTCTTT.

The chain combines TRBV7-2 with TRBJ1-6, with a tentative D call TRBD1 (6 bases). The CDR3 contains 16 residues. The V and J ends lost 3 bases and 1 base respectively, with 10 bases between them. Germline V lookup: CDR1 SGHTA, CDR2 FQGNSA. The CDR3 DNA follows: TGTGCCAGCAGCTTCTCCCAGGGGTCCTATAATTCACCCCTCCACTTT. It codes for CASSFSQGSYNSPLHF.